This TCR beta chain is from a study of blood T cell repertoires in COVID-19. In the authors' workflow: Amplification from reference gene primers served as the basis for estimated nucleated cell counts. Sequencing was performed with immunoSEQ multiplex PCR; in TCRdb, only in-frame clones are kept and a portion is missing. V and J calls and clone size are copied from that table; D and trimming were computed from the DNA. This repertoire shows roughly 250,000 clones, 75% to 90% found once; its top ten account for less than 2.5%. Recovery among Cohort 3 donors was established by two negative PCRs, clearance, or symptom resolution. The germline V gene encodes CDR1 SEHNR and CDR2 FQNEAQ (reference sequence). This CDR3 spans 13 amino acids. The trim removed 3 bases at V and 4 bases at J, leaving 2 bases unmatched. This clone was seen at least ten times.

The sequenced sample consisted of PBMCs or T cells enriched from blood (not recorded which). This TCR was sampled from a woman aged 18 to 35 who had recovered from COVID-19. The chain uses TRBV7-9 and TRBJ1-1, with 7 bases lining up with TRBD1. CDR3 in DNA: TGTGCCAGCAGCTTGGGGGACAGCACTGAAGCTTTCTTT. It is translated as CASSLGDSTEAFF. The full variable domain, in which reference TRBV7-9 and TRBJ1-1 provide the parts outside the CDR3, is DTGVSQNPRHKITKRGQNVTFRCDPISEHNRLYWYRQTLGQGPEFLTYFQNEAQLEKSRLLSDRFSAERPKGSFSTLEIQRTEQGDSAMYLCASSLGDSTEAFFGQGTRLTVV.